This is a list of T cell receptor beta chains from one sample in a study of blood T cell repertoires in COVID-19. Data came from immunoSEQ multiplex PCR; TCRdb stores just in-frame clones and leaves some out. The table has approximately 110,000 clones, around 64% seen once. Sequenced input: peripheral blood. These receptors originate from a human donor with acute or convalescent COVID-19. The donor label of this sample is uncertain. Both conserved end residues are part of each CDR3. The D gene is left open where the match is weak. A row's size may be missing; if present it is once, few, many or a size class.

CASSQDWAAGPQHF	TGTGCCAGCAGCCAAGATTGGGCCGCGGGGCCCCAGCATTTT	TRBJ1-5	TRBV14	NA	NA
CASSLDLGLAGGLGETQYF	TGTGCCAGCAGCTTAGATCTCGGACTAGCGGGGGGGCTGGGGGAGACCCAGTACTTC	TRBJ2-5	TRBV11-2	NA	TRBD2
CASSLEGGPGNTIYF	TGTGCCAGCAGCTTGGAGGGGGGGCCGGGAAACACCATATATTTT	TRBJ1-3	TRBV5-5	NA	NA
CASSLKSFSYNEQFF	TGTGCCAGCAGCTTGAAAAGCTTCTCCTACAATGAGCAGTTCTTC	TRBJ2-1	TRBV5-6	NA	NA
CASRGGVTEAFF	TGTGCCAGCAGAGGGGGGGTGACTGAAGCTTTCTTT	TRBJ1-1	TRBV6-5	NA	NA
CASNLSGLQETQYF	TGTGCCAGTAACCTCAGCGGGCTACAAGAGACCCAGTACTTC	TRBJ2-5	TRBV6-5	NA	NA
CASSLTTGGASGETQYF	TGCGCCAGCAGCTTGACGACAGGGGGCGCGTCTGGGGAGACCCAGTACTTC	TRBJ2-5	TRBV5-1	few	TRBD1
CASRTPQGANQPQHF	TGTGCCAGCAGAACCCCACAGGGGGCAAATCAGCCCCAGCATTTT	TRBJ1-5	TRBV28	NA	TRBD1
CALPGTGNTIYF	TGTGCCTTGCCAGGGACTGGAAACACCATATATTTT	TRBJ1-3	TRBV30	NA	NA
CASSAYPTVSSTDTQYF	TGTGCCAGCTCAGCATACCCGACAGTTAGTAGCACAGATACGCAGTATTTT	TRBJ2-3	TRBV18	NA	NA
CASSYSANNEQFF	TGTGCCAGCAGTTACTCGGCCAACAATGAGCAGTTCTTC	TRBJ2-1	TRBV6-2/TRBV6-3	few	NA
CATSDSGLRGEKLFF	TGTGCCACCAGTGACTCGGGCCTCAGGGGTGAAAAACTGTTTTTT	TRBJ1-4	TRBV24-1	NA	NA
CATSDPRGAGEKLFF	TGTGCCACCAGTGACCCCCGTGGGGCGGGAGAAAAACTGTTTTTT	TRBJ1-4	TRBV24-1	NA	NA
CASSLAGENVATNEKLFF	TGTGCCAGCAGCTTGGCAGGGGAAAACGTGGCAACTAATGAAAAACTGTTTTTT	TRBJ1-4	TRBV5-6	NA	NA
CASSLTTRGEQFF	TGTGCCAGCAGCCTAACTACCCGGGGTGAGCAGTTCTTC	TRBJ2-1	TRBV7-2	NA	NA
CASSPDRALTADTQYF	TGTGCCAGCAGCCCCGACAGGGCCCTTACTGCAGATACGCAGTATTTT	TRBJ2-3	TRBV5-4	few	TRBD1
CASSLAVAGGHDEQFF	TGTGCCAGCAGCTTAGCAGTAGCGGGGGGGCATGATGAGCAGTTCTTC	TRBJ2-1	TRBV7-7	NA	TRBD2
CASSETLAGNTDTQYF	TGTGCCAGCAGTGAAACACTAGCGGGGAACACAGATACGCAGTATTTT	TRBJ2-3	TRBV25-1	NA	TRBD2
CASSPDRDYRSYEQYF	TGTGCCAGCAGCCCTGACCGGGACTATCGGAGTTACGAGCAGTACTTC	TRBJ2-7	TRBV11-2	NA	TRBD2
CASSPTGLANNEQFF	TGTGCCAGCAGCCCCACGGGACTAGCAAACAATGAGCAGTTCTTC	TRBJ2-1	TRBV9	many	TRBD2
CASSLAGGTDTQYF	TGTGCCAGCAGCTTAGCGGGGGGGACAGATACGCAGTATTTT	TRBJ2-3	TRBV7-3	NA	TRBD2
CASQGGPLYGYTF	TGTGCCAGCCAAGGGGGCCCCCTCTATGGCTACACCTTC	TRBJ1-2	TRBV6-5	NA	TRBD1
CASSLFSGARSYGYTF	TGTGCCAGCAGCTTATTCTCAGGGGCAAGGAGCTATGGCTACACCTTC	TRBJ1-2	TRBV7-2	NA	NA
CASRPPAGFYGYTF	TGTGCCAGCCGCCCCCCGGCGGGTTTCTATGGCTACACCTTC	TRBJ1-2	TRBV6-5	NA	NA
CASSSLNLYSNQPQHF	TGTGCCAGCAGTTCCCTAAACCTGTATAGCAATCAGCCCCAGCATTTT	TRBJ1-5	TRBV27	few	NA
CASSQGTSGGIEQYF	TGTGCCAGCAGCCAAGGGACTAGCGGGGGGATCGAGCAGTACTTC	TRBJ2-7	TRBV3-1/TRBV3-2	NA	TRBD2
CASSQDTGGAGELFF	TGTGCCAGCAGCCAAGACACAGGGGGGGCCGGGGAGCTGTTTTTT	TRBJ2-2	TRBV3-1/TRBV3-2	NA	NA
CASSRSPTPGQSYGYTF	TGTGCCAGCAGTCGAAGTCCAACTCCGGGACAGAGCTATGGCTACACCTTC	TRBJ1-2	TRBV27	many	TRBD1
CASTWTGAYEQYF	TGTGCCAGCACCTGGACAGGGGCCTACGAGCAGTACTTC	TRBJ2-7	TRBV7-2	NA	TRBD1